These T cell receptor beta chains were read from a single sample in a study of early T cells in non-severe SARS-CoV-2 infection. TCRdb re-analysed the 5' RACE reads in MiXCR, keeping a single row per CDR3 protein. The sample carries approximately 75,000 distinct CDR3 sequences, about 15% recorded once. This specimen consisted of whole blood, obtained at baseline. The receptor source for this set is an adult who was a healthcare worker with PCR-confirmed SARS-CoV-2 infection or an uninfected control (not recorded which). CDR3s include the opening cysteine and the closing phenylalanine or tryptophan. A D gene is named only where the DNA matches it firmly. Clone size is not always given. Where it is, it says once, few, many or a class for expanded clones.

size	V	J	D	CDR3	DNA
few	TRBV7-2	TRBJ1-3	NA	CASSSLSGNTIYF	TGTGCCAGCAGCTCCCTATCTGGAAACACCATATATTTT
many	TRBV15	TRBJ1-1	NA	CATVGGENTEAFF	TGTGCCACCGTAGGCGGGGAGAACACTGAAGCTTTCTTT
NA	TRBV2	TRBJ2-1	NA	CASALEGGCNEQFF	TGTGCCAGCGCCCTGGAGGGAGGTTGCAATGAGCAGTTCTTC
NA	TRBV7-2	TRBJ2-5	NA	CASSLVLPQETQYF	TGTGCCAGCAGCTTAGTACTGCCCCAGGAGACCCAGTACTTC
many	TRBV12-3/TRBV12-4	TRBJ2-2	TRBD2	CASSPTPLAGVAGELFF	TGTGCCAGCAGCCCGACTCCCCTAGCGGGAGTAGCCGGGGAGCTGTTTTTT
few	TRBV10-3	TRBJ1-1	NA	CAISPGDTEAFF	TGTGCCATCAGCCCTGGGGACACTGAAGCTTTCTTT
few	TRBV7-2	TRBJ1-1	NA	CASSFYTEAFF	TGTGCCAGCAGCTTCTACACTGAAGCTTTCTTT
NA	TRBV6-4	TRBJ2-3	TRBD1	CASSEGQGTDTQYF	TGTGCCAGCAGTGAGGGACAGGGCACAGATACGCAGTATTTT
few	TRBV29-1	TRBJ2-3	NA	CSVTGATSTDTQYF	TGCAGCGTTACGGGCGCAACTAGCACAGATACGCAGTATTTT
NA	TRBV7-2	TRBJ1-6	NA	CASSLLALSSYNSPLHF	TGTGCCAGCAGCTTACTGGCCCTGAGCTCCTATAATTCACCCCTCCACTTT
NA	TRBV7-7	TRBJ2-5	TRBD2	CASSLASGSEWETQYF	TGTGCCAGCAGCTTAGCGAGCGGGAGTGAATGGGAGACCCAGTACTTC
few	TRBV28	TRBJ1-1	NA	CASELGATEAFF	TGTGCCAGCGAACTGGGGGCCACTGAAGCTTTCTTT
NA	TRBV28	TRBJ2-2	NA	CASSFLQLDTGELFF	TGTGCCAGCAGTTTTTTACAGCTTGACACCGGGGAGCTGTTTTTT
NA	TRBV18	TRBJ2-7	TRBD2	CASSPQLGSGRSHEQYF	TGTGCCAGCTCACCACAACTCGGGAGCGGGAGAAGCCACGAGCAGTACTTC
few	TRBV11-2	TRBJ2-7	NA	CASSLVQGLWEQYF	TGTGCCAGCAGCTTAGTACAGGGCCTCTGGGAGCAGTACTTC
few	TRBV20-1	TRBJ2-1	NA	CSARTAFSSYNEQFF	TGCAGTGCTCGGACCGCCTTTAGCTCCTACAATGAGCAGTTCTTC
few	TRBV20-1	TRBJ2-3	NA	CSASAEKQGTDTQYF	TGCAGTGCTTCTGCGGAGAAGCAAGGCACAGATACGCAGTATTTT
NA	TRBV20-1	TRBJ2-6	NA	CSASPPSGANVLTF	TGCAGTGCTAGTCCTCCCTCTGGGGCCAACGTCCTGACTTTC
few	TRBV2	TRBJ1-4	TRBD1	CASSDDREGDEKLFF	TGTGCCAGCAGCGATGACAGGGAAGGCGATGAAAAACTGTTTTTT
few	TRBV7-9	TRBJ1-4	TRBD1	CASSTNRGGTNEKLFF	TGTGCCAGCAGCACCAACAGGGGAGGGACTAATGAAAAACTGTTTTTT
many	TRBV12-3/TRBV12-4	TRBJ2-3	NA	CASSSVRGTDTQYF	TGTGCCAGCAGTTCTGTGAGGGGCACAGATACGCAGTATTTT
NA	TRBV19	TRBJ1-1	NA	CASEDVGYTEAFF	TGTGCCAGCGAGGACGTGGGGTACACTGAAGCTTTCTTT
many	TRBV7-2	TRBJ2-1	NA	CASSLMGSGYNEQFF	TGTGCCAGCAGCTTAATGGGATCGGGCTACAATGAGCAGTTCTTC
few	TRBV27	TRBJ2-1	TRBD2	CASSLSRTSGYYNEQFF	TGTGCCAGCAGTTTATCGCGGACTAGCGGGTACTACAATGAGCAGTTCTTC
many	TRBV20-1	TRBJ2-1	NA	CSALDPGVGWDEQFF	TGCAGTGCTTTGGATCCGGGAGTAGGGTGGGATGAGCAGTTCTTC
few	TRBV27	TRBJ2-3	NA	CASSFQGGTDTQYF	TGTGCCAGCAGTTTCCAGGGTGGCACAGATACGCAGTATTTT
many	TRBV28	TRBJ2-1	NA	CASSEEGNEQFF	TGTGCCAGCAGTGAGGAGGGCAATGAGCAGTTCTTC
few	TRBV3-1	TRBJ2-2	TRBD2	CASSRPGLATNTGELFF	TGTGCCAGCAGCCGTCCCGGACTAGCGACGAACACCGGGGAGCTGTTTTTT
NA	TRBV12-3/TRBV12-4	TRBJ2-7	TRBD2	CASSPPGLAGLQQYF	TGTGCCAGCAGTCCACCGGGACTAGCGGGACTGCAGCAGTACTTC
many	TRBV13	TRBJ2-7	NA	CASSLGGWGYEQYF	TGTGCCAGCAGCCTCGGAGGTTGGGGCTACGAGCAGTACTTC
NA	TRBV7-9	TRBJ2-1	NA	CASSLRDLYNEQFF	TGTGCCAGCAGCTTAAGGGACTTATACAATGAGCAGTTCTTC
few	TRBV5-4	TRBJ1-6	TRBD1	CASSLDRGHSPLHF	TGTGCCAGCAGCTTGGACAGGGGGCATTCACCCCTCCACTTT
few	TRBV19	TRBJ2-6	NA	CASIRWGQGANVLTF	TGTGCCAGTATCAGGTGGGGGCAAGGGGCCAACGTCCTGACTTTC
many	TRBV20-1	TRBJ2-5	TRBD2	CSAVDRTSGQETQYF	TGCAGTGCTGTAGATCGGACTAGCGGTCAAGAGACCCAGTACTTC
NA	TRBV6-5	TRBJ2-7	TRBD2	CASSSYRLALTYEQYF	TGTGCCAGCAGTTCTTACCGACTAGCGCTAACCTACGAGCAGTACTTC
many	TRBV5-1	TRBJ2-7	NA	CASSFPQMDEQYF	TGCGCCAGCAGCTTTCCACAGATGGACGAGCAGTACTTC
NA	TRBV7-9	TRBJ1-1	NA	CASSPPIGGQMNTEAFF	TGTGCCAGCAGCCCTCCTATAGGGGGACAAATGAACACTGAAGCTTTCTTT
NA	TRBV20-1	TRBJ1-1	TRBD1	CSAHYVTGGPNTEAFF	TGCAGTGCTCACTACGTGACAGGGGGCCCGAACACTGAAGCTTTCTTT
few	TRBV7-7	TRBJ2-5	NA	CASSLAGTAGETQYF	TGTGCCAGCAGCTTAGCCGGGACAGCGGGAGAGACCCAGTACTTC
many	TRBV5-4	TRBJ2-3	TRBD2	CASSLVAGATDTQYF	TGTGCCAGCAGCTTGGTAGCGGGAGCCACAGATACGCAGTATTTT
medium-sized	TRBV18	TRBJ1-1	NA	CASSPASSNTEAFF	TGTGCCAGCTCACCTGCCAGCTCGAACACTGAAGCTTTCTTT
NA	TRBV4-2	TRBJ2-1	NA	CASSQEANEQFF	TGTGCCAGCAGCCAAGAGGCGAATGAGCAGTTCTTC
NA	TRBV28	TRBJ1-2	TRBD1	CASSLARTGVIYGYTF	TGTGCCAGCAGTTTAGCCCGGACAGGGGTAATCTATGGCTACACCTTC
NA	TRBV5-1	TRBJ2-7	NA	CASRSGGNSYEQYF	TGCGCCAGCAGATCAGGCGGGAACTCCTACGAGCAGTACTTC
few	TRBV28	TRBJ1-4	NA	CASAPRTTGHEGKLFF	TGTGCCAGCGCCCCCCGCACGACAGGCCATGAAGGAAAACTGTTTTTT
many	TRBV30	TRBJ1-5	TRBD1	CAWSRTGLVQPQHF	TGTGCCTGGAGTCGGACAGGATTGGTTCAGCCCCAGCATTTT
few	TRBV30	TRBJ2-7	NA	CAWSVRSRGEQYF	TGTGCCTGGAGTGTACGGTCCAGGGGCGAGCAGTACTTC
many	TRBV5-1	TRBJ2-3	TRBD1	CASSLRTGIRKLPDTQYF	TGCGCCAGCAGCTTGAGGACAGGGATCCGAAAACTACCGGATACGCAGTATTTT
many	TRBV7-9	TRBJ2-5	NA	CASSLGDSLQETQYF	TGTGCCAGCAGCTTAGGAGACAGCCTCCAAGAGACCCAGTACTTC
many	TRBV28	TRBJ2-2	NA	CASTLRGTLRGELFF	TGTGCCAGCACCCTCCGCGGGACCTTAAGAGGGGAGCTGTTTTTT